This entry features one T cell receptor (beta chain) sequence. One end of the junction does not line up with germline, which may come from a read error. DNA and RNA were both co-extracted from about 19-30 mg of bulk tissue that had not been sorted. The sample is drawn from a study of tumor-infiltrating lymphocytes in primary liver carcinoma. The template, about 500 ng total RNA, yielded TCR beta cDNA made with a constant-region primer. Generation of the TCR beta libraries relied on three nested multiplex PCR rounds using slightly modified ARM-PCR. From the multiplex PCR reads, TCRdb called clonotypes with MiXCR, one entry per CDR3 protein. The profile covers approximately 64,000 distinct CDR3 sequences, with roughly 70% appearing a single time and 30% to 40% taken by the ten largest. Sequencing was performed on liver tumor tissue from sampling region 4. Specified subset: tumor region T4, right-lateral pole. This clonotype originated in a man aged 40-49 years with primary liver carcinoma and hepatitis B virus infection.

The CDR3 spells CASSPRTPANSPFHF. The CDR3 DNA is TGTGCCAGCAGCCCAAGGACTCCAGCGAATTCACCCTTCCACTTT. The chain couples TRBV5-6 to TRBJ1-6; D unresolved. The CDR3 runs 15 residues. Per germline, CDR1 SGHDT and CDR2 YYEEEE.